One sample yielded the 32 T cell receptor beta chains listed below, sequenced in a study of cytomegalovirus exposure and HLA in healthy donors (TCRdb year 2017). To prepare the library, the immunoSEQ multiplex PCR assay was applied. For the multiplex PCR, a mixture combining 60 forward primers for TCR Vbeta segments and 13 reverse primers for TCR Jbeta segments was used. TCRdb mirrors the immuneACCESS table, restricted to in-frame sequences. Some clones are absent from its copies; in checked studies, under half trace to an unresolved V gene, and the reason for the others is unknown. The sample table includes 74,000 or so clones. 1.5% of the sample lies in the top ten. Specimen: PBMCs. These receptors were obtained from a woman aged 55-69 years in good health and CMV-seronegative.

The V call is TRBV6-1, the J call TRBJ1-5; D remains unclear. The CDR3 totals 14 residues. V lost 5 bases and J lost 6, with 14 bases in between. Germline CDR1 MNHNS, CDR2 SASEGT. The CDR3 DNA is TGTGCCAGCAGTCCGGGCCGGGAGGGTCAGCCCCAGCATTTT. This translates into CASSPGREGQPQHF.

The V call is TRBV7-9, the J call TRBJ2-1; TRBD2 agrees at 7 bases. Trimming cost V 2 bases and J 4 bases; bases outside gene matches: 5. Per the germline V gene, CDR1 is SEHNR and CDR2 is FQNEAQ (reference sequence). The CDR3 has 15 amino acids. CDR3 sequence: CASSLQRGDYNEQFF. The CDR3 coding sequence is TGTGCCAGCAGCTTACAGCGGGGAGATTACAATGAGCAGTTCTTC.

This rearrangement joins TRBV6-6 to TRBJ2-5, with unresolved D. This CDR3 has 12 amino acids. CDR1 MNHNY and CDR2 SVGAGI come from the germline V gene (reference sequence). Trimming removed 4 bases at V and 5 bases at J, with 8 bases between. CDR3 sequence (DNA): TGTGCCAGCAGTTCGTTCAGGGAGACCCAGTACTTC. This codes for CASSSFRETQYF.

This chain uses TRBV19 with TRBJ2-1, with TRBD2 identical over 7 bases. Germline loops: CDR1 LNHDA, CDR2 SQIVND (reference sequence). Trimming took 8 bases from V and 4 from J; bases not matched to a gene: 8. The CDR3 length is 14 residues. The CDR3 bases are TGTGCCAGTTCTGCGGGGGACCCTTACAATGAGCAGTTCTTC. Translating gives CASSAGDPYNEQFF.

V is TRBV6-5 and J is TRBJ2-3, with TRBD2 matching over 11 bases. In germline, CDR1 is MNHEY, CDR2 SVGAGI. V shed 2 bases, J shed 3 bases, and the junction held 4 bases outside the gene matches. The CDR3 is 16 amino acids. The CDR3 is CASSYGGTSGTDTQYF. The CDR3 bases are TGTGCCAGCAGTTACGGAGGGACTAGCGGTACAGATACGCAGTATTTT.

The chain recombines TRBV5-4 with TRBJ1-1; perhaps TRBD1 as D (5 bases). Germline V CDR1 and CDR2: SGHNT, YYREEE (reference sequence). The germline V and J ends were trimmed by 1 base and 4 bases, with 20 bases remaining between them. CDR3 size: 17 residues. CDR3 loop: CASSLPGAGSGGTEAFF. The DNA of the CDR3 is TGTGCCAGCAGCTTGCCTGGGGCTGGGTCGGGCGGCACTGAAGCTTTCTTT.

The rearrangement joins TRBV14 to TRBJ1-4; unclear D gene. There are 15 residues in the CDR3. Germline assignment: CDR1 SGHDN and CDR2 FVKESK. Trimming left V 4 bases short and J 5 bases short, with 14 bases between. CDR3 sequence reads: CASSRTDSINEKLFF. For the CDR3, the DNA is TGTGCCAGCAGCCGAACGGACTCCATAAATGAAAAACTGTTTTTT.

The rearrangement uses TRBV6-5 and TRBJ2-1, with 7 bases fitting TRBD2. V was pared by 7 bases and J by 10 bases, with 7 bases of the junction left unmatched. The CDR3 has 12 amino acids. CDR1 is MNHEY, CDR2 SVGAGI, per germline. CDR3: CASTRPGGEQFF. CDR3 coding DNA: TGTGCCAGCACCCGACCGGGAGGAGAGCAGTTCTTC.

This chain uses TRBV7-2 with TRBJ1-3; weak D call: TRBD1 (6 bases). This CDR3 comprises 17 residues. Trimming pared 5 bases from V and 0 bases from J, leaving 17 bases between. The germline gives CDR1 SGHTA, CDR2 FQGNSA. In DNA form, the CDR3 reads TGTGCCAGCAGCCCCAGCGGGGCGGGACACTCTGGAAACACCATATATTTT. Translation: CASSPSGAGHSGNTIYF. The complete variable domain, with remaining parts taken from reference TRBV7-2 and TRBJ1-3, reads GAGVSQSPSNKVTEKGKDVELRCDPISGHTALYWYRQSLGQGLEFLIYFQGNSAPDKSGLPSDRFSAERTGGSVSTLTIQRTQQEDSAVYLCASSPSGAGHSGNTIYFGEGSWLTVV.

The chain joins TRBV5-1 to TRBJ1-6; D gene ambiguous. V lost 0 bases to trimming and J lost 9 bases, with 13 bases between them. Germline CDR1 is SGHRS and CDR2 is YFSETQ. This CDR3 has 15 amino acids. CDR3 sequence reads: CASSLGVSGSSPLHF. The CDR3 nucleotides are TGCGCCAGCAGCTTGGGAGTTTCAGGATCTTCACCCCTCCACTTT.

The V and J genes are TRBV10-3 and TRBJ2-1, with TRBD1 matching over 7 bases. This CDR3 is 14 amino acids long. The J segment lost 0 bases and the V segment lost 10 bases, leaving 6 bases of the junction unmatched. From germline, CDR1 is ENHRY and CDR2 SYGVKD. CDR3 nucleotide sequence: TGTGCCACCGGACGGGACAGCTCCTACAATGAGCAGTTCTTC. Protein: CATGRDSSYNEQFF.

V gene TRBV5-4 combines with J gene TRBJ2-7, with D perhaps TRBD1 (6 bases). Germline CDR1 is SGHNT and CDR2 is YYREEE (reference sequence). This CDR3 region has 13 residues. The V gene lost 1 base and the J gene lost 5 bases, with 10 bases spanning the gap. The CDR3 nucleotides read TGTGCCAGCAGCTTGACAGGGACCAACGAGCAGTACTTC. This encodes CASSLTGTNEQYF.

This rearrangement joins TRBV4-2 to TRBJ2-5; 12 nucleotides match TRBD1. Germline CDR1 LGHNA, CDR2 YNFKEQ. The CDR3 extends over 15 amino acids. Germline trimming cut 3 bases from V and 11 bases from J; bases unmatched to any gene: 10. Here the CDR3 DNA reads TGTGCCAGCAGCCACGGGGACAGGGGGCGCGGGAGGCAGTACTTC. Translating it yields CASSHGDRGRGRQYF.

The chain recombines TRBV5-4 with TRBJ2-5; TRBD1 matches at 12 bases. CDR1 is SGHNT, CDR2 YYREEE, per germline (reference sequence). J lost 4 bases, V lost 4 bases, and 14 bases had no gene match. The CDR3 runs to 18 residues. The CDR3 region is CASSRGTGGVVRGETQYF. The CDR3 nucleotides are TGTGCCAGCAGCCGAGGGACAGGGGGCGTCGTTAGGGGAGAGACCCAGTACTTC.

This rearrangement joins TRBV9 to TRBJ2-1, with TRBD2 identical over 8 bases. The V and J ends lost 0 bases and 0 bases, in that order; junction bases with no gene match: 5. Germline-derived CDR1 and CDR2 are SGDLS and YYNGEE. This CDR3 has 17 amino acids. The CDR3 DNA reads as TGTGCCAGCAGCGTAGGGGTAGCGGGATACTCCTACAATGAGCAGTTCTTC. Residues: CASSVGVAGYSYNEQFF.

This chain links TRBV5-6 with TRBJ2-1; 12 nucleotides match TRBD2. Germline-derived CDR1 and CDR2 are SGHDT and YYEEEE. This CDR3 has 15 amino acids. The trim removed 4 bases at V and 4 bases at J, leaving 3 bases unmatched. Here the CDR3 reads CASSIGTSGYNEQFF. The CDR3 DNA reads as TGTGCCAGCAGCATAGGGACTAGCGGGTACAATGAGCAGTTCTTC.

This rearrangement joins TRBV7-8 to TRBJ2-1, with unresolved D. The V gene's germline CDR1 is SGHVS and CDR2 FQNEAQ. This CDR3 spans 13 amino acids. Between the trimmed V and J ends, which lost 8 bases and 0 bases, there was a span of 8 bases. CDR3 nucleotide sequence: TGTGCCAGCTCTCGCGACTCCTACAATGAGCAGTTCTTC. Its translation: CASSRDSYNEQFF.

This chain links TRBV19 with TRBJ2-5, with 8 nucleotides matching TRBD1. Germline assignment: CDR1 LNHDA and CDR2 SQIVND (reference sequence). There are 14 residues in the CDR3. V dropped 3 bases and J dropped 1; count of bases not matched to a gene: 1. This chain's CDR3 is CASSMTGAQETQYF. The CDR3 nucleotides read TGTGCCAGTAGTATGACAGGGGCCCAAGAGACCCAGTACTTC. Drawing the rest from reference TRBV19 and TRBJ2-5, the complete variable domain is DGGITQSPKYLFRKEGQNVTLSCEQNLNHDAMYWYRQDPGQGLRLIYYSQIVNDFQKGDIAEGYSVSREKKESFPLTVTSAQKNPTAFYLCASSMTGAQETQYFGPGTRLLVL.

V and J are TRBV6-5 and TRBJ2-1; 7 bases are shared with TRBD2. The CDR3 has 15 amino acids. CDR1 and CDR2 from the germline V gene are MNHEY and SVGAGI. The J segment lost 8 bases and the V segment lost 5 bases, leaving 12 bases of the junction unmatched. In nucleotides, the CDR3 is TGTGCCAGCAGTCACGGACTAGAGGGAGGCGATGAGCAGTTCTTC. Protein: CASSHGLEGGDEQFF.

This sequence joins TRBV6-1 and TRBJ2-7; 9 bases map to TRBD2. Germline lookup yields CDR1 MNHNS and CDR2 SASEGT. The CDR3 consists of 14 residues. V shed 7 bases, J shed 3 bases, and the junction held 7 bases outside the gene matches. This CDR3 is CASKGLAGHYEQYF. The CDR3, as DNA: TGTGCCAGCAAAGGTCTAGCGGGACACTACGAGCAGTACTTC.

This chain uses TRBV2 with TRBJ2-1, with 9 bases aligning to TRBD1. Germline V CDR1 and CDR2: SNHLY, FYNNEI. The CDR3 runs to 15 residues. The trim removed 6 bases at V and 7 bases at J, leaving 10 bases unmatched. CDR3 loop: CASRKGQGLGNEQFF. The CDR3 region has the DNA TGTGCCAGCAGAAAAGGACAGGGGTTAGGGAATGAGCAGTTCTTC.

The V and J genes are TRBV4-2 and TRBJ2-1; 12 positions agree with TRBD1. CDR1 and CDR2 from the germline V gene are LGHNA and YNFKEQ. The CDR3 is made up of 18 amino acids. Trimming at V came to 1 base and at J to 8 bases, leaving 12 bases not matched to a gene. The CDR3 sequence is CASSQVWLGQGAKDEQFF. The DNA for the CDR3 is TGTGCCAGCAGCCAAGTTTGGTTGGGACAGGGGGCGAAGGATGAGCAGTTCTTC.

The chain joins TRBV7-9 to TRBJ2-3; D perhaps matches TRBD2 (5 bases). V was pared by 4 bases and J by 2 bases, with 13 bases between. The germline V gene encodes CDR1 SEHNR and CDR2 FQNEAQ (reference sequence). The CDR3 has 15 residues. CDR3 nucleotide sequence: TGTGCCAGCAGCTCGGACTGGATCGCCACAGATACGCAGTATTTT. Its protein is CASSSDWIATDTQYF.

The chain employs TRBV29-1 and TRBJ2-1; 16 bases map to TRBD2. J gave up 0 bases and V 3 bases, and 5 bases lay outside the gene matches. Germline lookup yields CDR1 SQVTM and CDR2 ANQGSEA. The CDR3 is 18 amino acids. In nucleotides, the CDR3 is TGCAGCGTTGAGGGTGGGACTAGCGGGAGGGTCTCCTACAATGAGCAGTTCTTC. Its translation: CSVEGGTSGRVSYNEQFF.

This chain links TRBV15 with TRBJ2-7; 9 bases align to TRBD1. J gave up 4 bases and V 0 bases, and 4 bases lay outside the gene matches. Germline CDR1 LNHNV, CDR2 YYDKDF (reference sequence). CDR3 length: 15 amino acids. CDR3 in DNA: TGTGCCACCAGCAGAGATGTGGGACAGGGATACGAGCAGTACTTC. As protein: CATSRDVGQGYEQYF.

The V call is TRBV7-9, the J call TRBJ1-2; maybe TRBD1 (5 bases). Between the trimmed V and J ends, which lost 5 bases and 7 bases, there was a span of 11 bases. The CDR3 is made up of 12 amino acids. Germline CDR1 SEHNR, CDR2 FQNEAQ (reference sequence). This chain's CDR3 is CASSPTDGGYTF. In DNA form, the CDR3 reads TGTGCCAGCAGCCCGACAGATGGTGGCTACACCTTC.

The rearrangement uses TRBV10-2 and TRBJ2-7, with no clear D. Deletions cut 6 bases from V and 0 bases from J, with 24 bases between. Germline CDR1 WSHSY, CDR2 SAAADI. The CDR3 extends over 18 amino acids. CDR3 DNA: TGCGCCAGCAGCTCAATAGCCCTTCTTAAGGCGGACTCCTACGAGCAGTACTTC. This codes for CASSSIALLKADSYEQYF.

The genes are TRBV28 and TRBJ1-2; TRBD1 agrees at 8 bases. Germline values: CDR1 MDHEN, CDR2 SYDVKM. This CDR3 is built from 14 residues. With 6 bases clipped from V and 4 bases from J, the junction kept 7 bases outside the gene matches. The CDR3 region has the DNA TGTGCCAGCAGCCCTAACACAGGGGGCTATGGCTACACCTTC. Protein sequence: CASSPNTGGYGYTF.

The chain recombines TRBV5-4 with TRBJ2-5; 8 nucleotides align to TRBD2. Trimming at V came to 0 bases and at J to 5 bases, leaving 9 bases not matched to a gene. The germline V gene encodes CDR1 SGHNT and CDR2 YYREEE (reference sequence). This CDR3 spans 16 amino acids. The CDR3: CASSLEIGTRGETQYF. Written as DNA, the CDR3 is TGTGCCAGCAGCTTGGAGATCGGGACTAGGGGGGAGACCCAGTACTTC. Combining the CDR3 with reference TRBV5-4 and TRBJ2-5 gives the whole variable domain ETGVTQSPTHLIKTRGQQVTLRCSSQSGHNTVSWYQQALGQGPQFIFQYYREEENGRGNFPPRFSGLQFPNYSSELNVNALELDDSALYLCASSLEIGTRGETQYFGPGTRLLVL.

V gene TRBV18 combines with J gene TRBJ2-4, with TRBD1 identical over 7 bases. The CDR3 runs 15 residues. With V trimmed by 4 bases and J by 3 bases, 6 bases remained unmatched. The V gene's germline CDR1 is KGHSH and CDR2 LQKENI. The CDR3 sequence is CASSLLGGGKNIQYF. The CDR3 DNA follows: TGTGCCAGCTCACTACTAGGGGGCGGCAAAAACATTCAGTACTTC.

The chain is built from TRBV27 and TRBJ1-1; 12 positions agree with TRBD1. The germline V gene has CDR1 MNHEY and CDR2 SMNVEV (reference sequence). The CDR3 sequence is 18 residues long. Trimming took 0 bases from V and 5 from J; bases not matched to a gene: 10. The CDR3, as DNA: TGTGCCAGCAGTTTATCGGGACAGGGGGCAACGGGGGATACTGAAGCTTTCTTT. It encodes CASSLSGQGATGDTEAFF.

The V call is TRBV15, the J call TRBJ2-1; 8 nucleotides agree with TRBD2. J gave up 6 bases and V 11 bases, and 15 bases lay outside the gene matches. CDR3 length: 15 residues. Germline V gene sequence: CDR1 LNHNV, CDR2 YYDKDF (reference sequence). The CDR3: CASTTSGRAINEQFF. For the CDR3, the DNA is TGTGCCTCCACCACTTCCGGGAGGGCCATCAATGAGCAGTTCTTC.